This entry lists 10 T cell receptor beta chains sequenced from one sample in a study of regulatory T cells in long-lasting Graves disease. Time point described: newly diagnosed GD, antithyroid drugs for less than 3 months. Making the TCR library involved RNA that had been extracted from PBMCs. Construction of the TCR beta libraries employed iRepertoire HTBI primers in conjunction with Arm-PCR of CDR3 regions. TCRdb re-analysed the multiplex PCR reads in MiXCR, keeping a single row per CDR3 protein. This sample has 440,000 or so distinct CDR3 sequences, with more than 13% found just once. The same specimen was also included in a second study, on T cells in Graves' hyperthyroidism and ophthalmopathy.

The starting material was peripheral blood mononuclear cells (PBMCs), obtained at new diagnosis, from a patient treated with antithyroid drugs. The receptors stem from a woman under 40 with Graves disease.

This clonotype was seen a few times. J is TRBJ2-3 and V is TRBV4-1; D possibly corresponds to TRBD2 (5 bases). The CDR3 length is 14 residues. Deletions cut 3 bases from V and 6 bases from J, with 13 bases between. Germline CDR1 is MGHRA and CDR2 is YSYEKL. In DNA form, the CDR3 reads TGCGCCAGCAGCCACATTGGGGAGATGGATACGCAGTATTTT. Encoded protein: CASSHIGEMDTQYF.

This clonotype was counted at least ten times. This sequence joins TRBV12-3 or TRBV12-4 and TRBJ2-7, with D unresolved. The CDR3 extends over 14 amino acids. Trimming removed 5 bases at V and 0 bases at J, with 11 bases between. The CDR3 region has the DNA TGTGCCAGCAGTCCAACCTCTAGCTCCTACGAGCAGTACTTC. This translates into CASSPTSSSYEQYF.

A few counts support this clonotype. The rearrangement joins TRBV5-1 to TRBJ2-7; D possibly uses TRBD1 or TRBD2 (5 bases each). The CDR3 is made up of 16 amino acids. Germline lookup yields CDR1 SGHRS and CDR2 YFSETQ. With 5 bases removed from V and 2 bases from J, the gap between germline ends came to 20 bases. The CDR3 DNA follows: TGCGCCAGCAGTGACGAGGGACCCGCTTTTCCCTACGAGCAGTACTTC. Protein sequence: CASSDEGPAFPYEQYF.

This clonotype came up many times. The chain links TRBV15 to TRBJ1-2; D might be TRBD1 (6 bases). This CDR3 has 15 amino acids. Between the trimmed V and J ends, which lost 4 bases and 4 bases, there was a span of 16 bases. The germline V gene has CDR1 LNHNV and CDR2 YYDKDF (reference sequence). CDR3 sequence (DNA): TGTGCCACCAGCACAGGGGATCCAAGAACCTATGGCTACACCTTC. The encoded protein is CATSTGDPRTYGYTF.

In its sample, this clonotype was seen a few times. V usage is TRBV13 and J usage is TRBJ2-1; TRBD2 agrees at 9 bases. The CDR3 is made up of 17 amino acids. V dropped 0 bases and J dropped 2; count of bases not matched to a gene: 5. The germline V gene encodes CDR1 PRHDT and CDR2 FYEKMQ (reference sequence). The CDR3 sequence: CASSLGSPSGAYNEQFF. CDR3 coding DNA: TGTGCCAGCAGCTTAGGCTCCCCTAGCGGGGCCTACAATGAGCAGTTCTTC.

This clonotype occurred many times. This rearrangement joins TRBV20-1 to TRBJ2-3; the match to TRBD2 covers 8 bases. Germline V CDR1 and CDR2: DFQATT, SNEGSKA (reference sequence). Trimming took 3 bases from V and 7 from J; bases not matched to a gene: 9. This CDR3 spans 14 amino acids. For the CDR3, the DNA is TGCAGTGCTAGTCGGGGGGGGGGAGGAAATACGCAGTATTTT. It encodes CSASRGGGGNTQYF.

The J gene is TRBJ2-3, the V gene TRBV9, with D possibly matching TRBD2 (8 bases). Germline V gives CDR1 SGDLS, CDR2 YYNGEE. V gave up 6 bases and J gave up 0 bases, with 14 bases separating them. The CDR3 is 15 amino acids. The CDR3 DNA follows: TGTGCCAGCAATCGGGAGGGGGCTAGCACAGATACGCAGTATTTT. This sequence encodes CASNREGASTDTQYF. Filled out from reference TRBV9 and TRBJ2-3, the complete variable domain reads DSGVTQTPKHLITATGQRVTLRCSPRSGDLSVYWYQQSLDQGLQFLIQYYNGEERAKGNILERFSAQQFPDLHSELNLSSLELGDSALYFCASNREGASTDTQYFGPGTRLTVL.

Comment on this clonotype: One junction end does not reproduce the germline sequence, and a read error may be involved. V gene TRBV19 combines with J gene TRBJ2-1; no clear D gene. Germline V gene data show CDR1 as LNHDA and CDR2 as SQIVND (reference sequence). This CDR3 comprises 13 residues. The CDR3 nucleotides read TGTGCCAGTAGGGCCCCGGGCACCAATGGGCAGTTCTTC. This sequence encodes CASRAPGTNGQFF.

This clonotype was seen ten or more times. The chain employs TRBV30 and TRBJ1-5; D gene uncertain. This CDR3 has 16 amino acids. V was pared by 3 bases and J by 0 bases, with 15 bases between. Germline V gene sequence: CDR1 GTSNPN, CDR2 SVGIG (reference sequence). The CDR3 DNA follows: TGTGCCTGGAGCTCTCGGAATTGGGGTAGCAATCAGCCCCAGCATTTT. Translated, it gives CAWSSRNWGSNQPQHF.

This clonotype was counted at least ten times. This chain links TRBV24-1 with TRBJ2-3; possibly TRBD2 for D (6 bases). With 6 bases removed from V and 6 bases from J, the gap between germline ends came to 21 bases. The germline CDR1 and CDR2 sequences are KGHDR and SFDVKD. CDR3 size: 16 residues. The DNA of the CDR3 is TGTGCCACCAGTTACGGGGGTGGCAGCGGAAGGGATACGCAGTATTTT. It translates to CATSYGGGSGRDTQYF.